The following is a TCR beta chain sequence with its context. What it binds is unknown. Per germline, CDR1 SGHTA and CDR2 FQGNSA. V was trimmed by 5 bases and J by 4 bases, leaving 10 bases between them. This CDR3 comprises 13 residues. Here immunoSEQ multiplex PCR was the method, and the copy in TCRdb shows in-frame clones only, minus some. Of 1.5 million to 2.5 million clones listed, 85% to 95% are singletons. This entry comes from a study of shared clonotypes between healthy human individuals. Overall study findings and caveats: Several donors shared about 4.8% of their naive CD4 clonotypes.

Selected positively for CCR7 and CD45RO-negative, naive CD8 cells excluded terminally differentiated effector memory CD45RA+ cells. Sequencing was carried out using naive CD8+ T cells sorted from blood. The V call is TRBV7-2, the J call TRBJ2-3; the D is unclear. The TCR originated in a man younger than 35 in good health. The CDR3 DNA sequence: TGTGCCAGCAGCCCCAAAAAAGCAGATACGCAGTATTTT. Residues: CASSPKKADTQYF. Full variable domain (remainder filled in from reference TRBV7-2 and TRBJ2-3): GAGVSQSPSNKVTEKGKDVELRCDPISGHTALYWYRQSLGQGLEFLIYFQGNSAPDKSGLPSDRFSAERTGGSVSTLTIQRTQQEDSAVYLCASSPKKADTQYFGPGTRLTVL.